This TCR beta chain was observed in a study of PD-L1 blockade in urothelial cancer. The CDR3 covers 15 residues. Germline V gene lookup returns CDR1 SGHDN and CDR2 FVKESK. V shed 4 bases and J shed 1 base, with 11 bases lying between them. Method: immunoSEQ multiplex PCR; TCRdb's copy keeps in-frame clones and lacks some. This table holds about 52,000 clones, approximately 80% found once. Specimen: PBMCs, collected around atezolizumab (anti-PD-L1) treatment. The chain couples TRBV14 to TRBJ1-3, with a possible D match to TRBD1 (5 bases). This TCR was recovered from a man aged 70-80 years with urothelial cancer. The CDR3 reads CASSPTRGSGNTIYF. CDR3 sequence (DNA): TGTGCCAGCAGCCCGACCCGGGGGTCTGGAAACACCATATATTTT.